This TCR beta chain comes out of a study of regulatory T cells in long-lasting Graves disease. This clonotype was counted between two and nine times. Antigen unknown. Study conclusions and caveats: Persistent Graves' patients showed reduced TCR diversity versus newly diagnosed patients.

According to the study, TCR beta libraries were built with iRepertoire HTBI primers and CDR3-region Arm-PCR. TCRdb fed the multiplex PCR reads into MiXCR, producing one record per CDR3 protein. The sample holds around 510,000 distinct CDR3 sequences, less than 25% seen once. Time point meaning: persistent/refractory GD, antithyroid drugs over 5 years with positive TRAb. After RNA was extracted from PBMCs, the TCR library was made from it. Doctors identified Graves' disease using the American Thyroid Association guidelines. The EDTA tubes were filled with about 10 milliliters of drawn peripheral blood. This specimen consisted of peripheral blood mononuclear cells (PBMCs), obtained when the disease was refractory, from a patient treated with antithyroid drugs. This clonotype was obtained from a female donor with Graves disease.

As DNA, the CDR3 is TGTGCCACCAGTGACGTCAGGGGCACCGCGAACACCGGGGAGCTGTTTTTT. Translated: CATSDVRGTANTGELFF. This rearrangement joins TRBV24-1 to TRBJ2-2; weak D call: TRBD1 (6 bases). CDR1 and CDR2 (germline): KGHDR, SFDVKD. This CDR3 is built from 17 residues. V lost 4 bases, J lost 0 bases, and 14 bases lay in between.